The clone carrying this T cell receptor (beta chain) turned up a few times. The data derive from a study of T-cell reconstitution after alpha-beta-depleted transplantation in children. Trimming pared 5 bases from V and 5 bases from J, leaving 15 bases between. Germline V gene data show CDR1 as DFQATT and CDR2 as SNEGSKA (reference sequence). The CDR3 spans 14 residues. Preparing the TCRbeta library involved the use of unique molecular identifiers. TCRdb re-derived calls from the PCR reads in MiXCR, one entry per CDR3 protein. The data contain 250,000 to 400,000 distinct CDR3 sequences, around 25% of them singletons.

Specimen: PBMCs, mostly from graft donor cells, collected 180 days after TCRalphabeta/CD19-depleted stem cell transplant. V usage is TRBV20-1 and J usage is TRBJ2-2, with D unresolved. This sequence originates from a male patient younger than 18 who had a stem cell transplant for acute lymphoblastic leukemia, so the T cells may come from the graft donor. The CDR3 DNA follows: TGCAGTGCTCCTCTGCTCCGAAGTACCGGGGAGCTGTTTTTT. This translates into CSAPLLRSTGELFF.